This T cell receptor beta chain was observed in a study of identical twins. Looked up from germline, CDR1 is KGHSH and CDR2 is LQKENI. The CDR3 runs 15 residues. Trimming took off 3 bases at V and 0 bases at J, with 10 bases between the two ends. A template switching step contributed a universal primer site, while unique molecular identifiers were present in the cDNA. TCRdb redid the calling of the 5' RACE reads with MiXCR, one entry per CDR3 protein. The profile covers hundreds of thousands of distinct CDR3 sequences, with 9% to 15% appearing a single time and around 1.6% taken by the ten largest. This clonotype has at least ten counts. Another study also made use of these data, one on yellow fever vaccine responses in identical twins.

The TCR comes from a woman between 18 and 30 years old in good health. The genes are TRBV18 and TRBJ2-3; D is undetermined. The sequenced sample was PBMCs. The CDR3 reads CASSPILSSTDTQYF. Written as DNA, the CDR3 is TGTGCCAGCTCACCGATCCTGAGCAGCACAGATACGCAGTATTTT. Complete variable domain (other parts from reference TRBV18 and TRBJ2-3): NAGVMQNPRHLVRRRGQEARLRCSPMKGHSHVYWYRQLPEEGLKFMVYLQKENIIDESGMPKERFSAEFPKEGPSILRIQQVVRGDSAAYFCASSPILSSTDTQYFGPGTRLTVL.